This TCR beta chain was sequenced during a study of T cells after yellow fever vaccination. TCRdb re-called the 5' RACE reads through MiXCR, storing one row per CDR3 protein. This sample carries some 550,000 distinct CDR3 sequences, about a fifth of them seen once, and the ten largest clones take around an eighth. Germline V gene sequence: CDR1 ENHRY, CDR2 SYGVKD. The CDR3 totals 12 residues. Study conclusions and caveats: A small share of clonotypes appeared in both CD4 and CD8 compartments.

There are a few counts of this clonotype. No antigen is known for it. The junction shows a germline mismatch at one end, possibly a read error. The chain carries TRBV10-3 and TRBJ2-5, with a possible D match to TRBD1 (6 bases). The origin of this receptor is a man aged 25 to 40 who received the YFV17D yellow fever vaccine. The sample was PBMCs, taken 15 days after the yellow fever booster vaccination. The CDR3 region is CAISESMGHPDF. For the CDR3, the DNA is TGTGCCATCAGTGAGTCAATGGGACACCCCGACTTC.